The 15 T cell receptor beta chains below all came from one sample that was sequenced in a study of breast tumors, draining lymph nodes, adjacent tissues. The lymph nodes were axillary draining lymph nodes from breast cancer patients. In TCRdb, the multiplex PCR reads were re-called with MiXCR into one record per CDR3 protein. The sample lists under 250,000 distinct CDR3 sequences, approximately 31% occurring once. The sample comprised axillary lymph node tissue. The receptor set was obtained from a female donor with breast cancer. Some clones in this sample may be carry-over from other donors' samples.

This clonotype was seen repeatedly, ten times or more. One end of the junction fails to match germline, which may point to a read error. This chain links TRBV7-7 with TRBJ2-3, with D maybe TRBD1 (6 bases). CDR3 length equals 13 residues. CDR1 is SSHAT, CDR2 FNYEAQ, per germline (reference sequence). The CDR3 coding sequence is TGTGCTAGCAGCTCAGGGGTTGCAGATACGCAGTATTTT. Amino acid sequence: CASSSGVADTQYF.

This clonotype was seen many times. CDR3 in DNA: TGTGCCAGCAGCCAAGAAACCCCTGGGGCCAACGTCCTGACTTTC. It is translated as CASSQETPGANVLTF. The chain carries TRBV4-2 and TRBJ2-6; D gene uncertain. Looked up from germline, CDR1 is LGHNA and CDR2 is YNFKEQ. The CDR3 covers 15 residues. The V and J ends lost 0 bases and 2 bases respectively, with 5 bases between them.

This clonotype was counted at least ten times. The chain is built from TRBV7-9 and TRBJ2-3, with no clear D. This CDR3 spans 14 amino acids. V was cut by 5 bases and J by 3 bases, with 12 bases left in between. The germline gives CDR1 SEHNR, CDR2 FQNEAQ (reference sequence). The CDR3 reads CASSPRGRTDTQYF. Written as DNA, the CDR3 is TGTGCCAGCAGCCCAAGAGGCAGGACAGATACGCAGTATTTT.

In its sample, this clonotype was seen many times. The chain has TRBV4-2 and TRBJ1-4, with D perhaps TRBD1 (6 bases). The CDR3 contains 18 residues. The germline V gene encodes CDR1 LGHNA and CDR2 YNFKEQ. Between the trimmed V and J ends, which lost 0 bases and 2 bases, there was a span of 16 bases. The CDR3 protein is CASSQESSGTRTNEKLFF. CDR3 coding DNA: TGTGCCAGCAGCCAAGAATCGTCCGGGACAAGGACTAATGAAAAACTGTTTTTT.

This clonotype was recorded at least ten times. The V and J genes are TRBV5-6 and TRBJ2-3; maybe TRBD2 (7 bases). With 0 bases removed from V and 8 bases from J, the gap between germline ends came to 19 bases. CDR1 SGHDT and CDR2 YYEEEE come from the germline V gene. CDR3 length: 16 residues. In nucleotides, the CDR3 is TGTGCCAGCAGCTTGGCCGGGGGGCAATTTTCTGGTACGCAGTATTTT. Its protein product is CASSLAGGQFSGTQYF. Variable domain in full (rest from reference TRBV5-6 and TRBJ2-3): DAGVTQSPTHLIKTRGQQVTLRCSPKSGHDTVSWYQQALGQGPQFIFQYYEEEERQRGNFPDRFSGHQFPNYSSELNVNALLLGDSALYLCASSLAGGQFSGTQYFGPGTRLTVL.

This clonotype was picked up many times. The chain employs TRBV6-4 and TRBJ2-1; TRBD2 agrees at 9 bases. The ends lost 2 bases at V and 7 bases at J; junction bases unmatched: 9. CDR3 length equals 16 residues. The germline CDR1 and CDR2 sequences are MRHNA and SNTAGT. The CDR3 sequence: CASSDQGGTSYNEQFF. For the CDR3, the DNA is TGTGCCAGCAGTGACCAGGGTGGGACTAGCTATAATGAGCAGTTCTTC.

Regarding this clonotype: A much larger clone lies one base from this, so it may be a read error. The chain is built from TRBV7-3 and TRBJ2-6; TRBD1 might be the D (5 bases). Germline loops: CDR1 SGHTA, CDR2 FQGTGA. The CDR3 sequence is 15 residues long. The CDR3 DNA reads TGTGCCAGCAGCTTTTCACACTCTGGGGCCAACGTCCCGCCTTTC. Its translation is CASSFSHSGANVPPF.

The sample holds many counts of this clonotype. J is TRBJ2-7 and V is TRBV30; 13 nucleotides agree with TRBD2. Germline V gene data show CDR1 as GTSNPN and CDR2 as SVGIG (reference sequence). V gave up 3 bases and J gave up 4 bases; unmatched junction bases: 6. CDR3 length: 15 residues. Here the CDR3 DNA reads TGTGCCTGGAGAAGGACTAGCGGGAGAGGATACGAGCAGTACTTC. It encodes CAWRRTSGRGYEQYF.

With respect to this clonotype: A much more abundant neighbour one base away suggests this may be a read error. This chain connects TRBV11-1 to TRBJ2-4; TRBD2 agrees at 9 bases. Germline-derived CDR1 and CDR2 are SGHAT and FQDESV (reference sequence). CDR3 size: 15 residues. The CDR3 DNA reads TGTGCCAGCAGCGGTGAGGGACTAGCCAAAAACACTCAGTACTTC. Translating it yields CASSGEGLAKNTQYF.

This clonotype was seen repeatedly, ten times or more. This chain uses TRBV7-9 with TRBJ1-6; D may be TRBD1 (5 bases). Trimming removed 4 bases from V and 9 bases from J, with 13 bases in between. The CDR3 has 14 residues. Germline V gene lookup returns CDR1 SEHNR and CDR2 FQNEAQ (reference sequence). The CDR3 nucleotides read TGTGCCAGCAGCTACGAGGGACTAGGTTCACCCCTCCACTTT. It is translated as CASSYEGLGSPLHF.

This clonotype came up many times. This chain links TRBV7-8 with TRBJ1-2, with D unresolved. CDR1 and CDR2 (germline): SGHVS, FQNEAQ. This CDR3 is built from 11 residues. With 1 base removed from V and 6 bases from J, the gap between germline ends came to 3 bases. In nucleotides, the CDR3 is TGTGCCAGCAGCTTAGGGGATGGCTACACCTTC. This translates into CASSLGDGYTF.

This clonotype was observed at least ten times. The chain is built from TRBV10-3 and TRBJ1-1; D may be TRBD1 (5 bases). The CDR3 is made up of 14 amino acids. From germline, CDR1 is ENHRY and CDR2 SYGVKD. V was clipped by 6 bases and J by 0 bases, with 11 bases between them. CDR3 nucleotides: TGTGCCATCAGGGAGGGACGAATGAACACTGAAGCTTTCTTT. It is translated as CAIREGRMNTEAFF.

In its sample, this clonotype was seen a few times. DNA of the CDR3: TGTGCCAGCAGCTCCTACCGGGACACCATATATTTT. It translates to CASSSYRDTIYF. V usage is TRBV7-2 and J usage is TRBJ1-3, with unresolved D. V lost 4 bases and J 8 bases, leaving 9 bases between the germline ends. Looked up from germline, CDR1 is SGHTA and CDR2 is FQGNSA. The CDR3 has 12 residues. The full variable domain, its missing parts supplied by reference TRBV7-2 and TRBJ1-3, is GAGVSQSPSNKVTEKGKDVELRCDPISGHTALYWYRQSLGQGLEFLIYFQGNSAPDKSGLPSDRFSAERTGGSVSTLTIQRTQQEDSAVYLCASSSYRDTIYFGEGSWLTVV.

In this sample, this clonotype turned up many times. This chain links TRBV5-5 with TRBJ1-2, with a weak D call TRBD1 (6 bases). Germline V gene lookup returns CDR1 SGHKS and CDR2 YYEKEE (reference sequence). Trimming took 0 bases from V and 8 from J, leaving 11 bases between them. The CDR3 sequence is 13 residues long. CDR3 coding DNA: TGTGCCAGCAGCTTGGACAGGGCATGGGGCTACACCTTC. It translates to CASSLDRAWGYTF.

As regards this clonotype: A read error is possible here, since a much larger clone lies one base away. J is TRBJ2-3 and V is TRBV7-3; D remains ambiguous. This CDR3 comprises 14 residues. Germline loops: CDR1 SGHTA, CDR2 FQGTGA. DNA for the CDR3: TGTGCCAGCAGTCCTAGACTTAGCACAGATACGCGGTATTTT. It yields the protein CASSPRLSTDTRYF.